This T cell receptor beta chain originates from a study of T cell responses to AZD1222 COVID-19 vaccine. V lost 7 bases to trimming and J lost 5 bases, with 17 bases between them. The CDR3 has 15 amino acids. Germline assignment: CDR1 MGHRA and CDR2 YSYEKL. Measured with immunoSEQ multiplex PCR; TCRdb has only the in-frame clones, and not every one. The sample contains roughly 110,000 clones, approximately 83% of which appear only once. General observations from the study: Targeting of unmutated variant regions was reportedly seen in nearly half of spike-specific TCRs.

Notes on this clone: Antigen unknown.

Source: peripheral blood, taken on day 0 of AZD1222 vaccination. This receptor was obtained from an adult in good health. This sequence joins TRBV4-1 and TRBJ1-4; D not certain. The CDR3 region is CASTSIGLGNEKLFF. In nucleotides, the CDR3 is TGCGCCAGCACCTCGATAGGTCTGGGCAATGAAAAACTGTTTTTT.